Below are 19 T cell receptor beta chains sequenced from a single sample in a study of T cell changes during pregnancy in multiple sclerosis. Using immunoSEQ multiplex PCR, the repertoire was profiled, and TCRdb retains in-frame clones only, with some absent. The data show roughly 64,000 clones, over 95% seen once. Sample: CD8+ T cells from peripheral blood mononuclear cells, taken after pregnancy. Receptors originate from a female donor with multiple sclerosis, enrolled in a pregnancy study.

The chain has TRBV15 and TRBJ1-2; TRBD1 matches at 9 bases. The trim removed 4 bases at V and 6 bases at J, leaving 3 bases unmatched. The germline V gene encodes CDR1 LNHNV and CDR2 YYDKDF (reference sequence). This CDR3 has 13 residues. The CDR3 protein is CATSIRTGDGYTF. For the CDR3, the DNA is TGTGCCACCAGCATACGGACAGGGGATGGCTACACCTTC.

This clone was seen only a few times. The rearrangement links TRBV7-9 to TRBJ2-1, with TRBD2 matching over 7 bases. From germline, CDR1 is SEHNR and CDR2 FQNEAQ (reference sequence). This CDR3 contains 15 residues. V was pared by 9 bases and J by 1 base, with 9 bases of the junction left unmatched. CDR3 region: CASRSTSRSYNEQFF. As DNA, the CDR3 is TGTGCCAGTAGGTCGACTAGCCGGTCCTACAATGAGCAGTTCTTC. Variable domain in full (rest from reference TRBV7-9 and TRBJ2-1): DTGVSQNPRHKITKRGQNVTFRCDPISEHNRLYWYRQTLGQGPEFLTYFQNEAQLEKSRLLSDRFSAERPKGSFSTLEIQRTEQGDSAMYLCASRSTSRSYNEQFFGPGTRLTVL.

The gene calls are TRBV5-6 and TRBJ2-1, with a weak D call TRBD1 (6 bases). The CDR3 spans 15 residues. Trimming took 4 bases from V and 6 from J, leaving 17 bases between them. CDR1 and CDR2 from the germline V gene are SGHDT and YYEEEE. The CDR3, as DNA: TGTGCCAGCAGCCATGACAGGTTGATGTCCAATGAGCAGTTCTTC. It yields the protein CASSHDRLMSNEQFF.

This clone was detected a few times. V is TRBV28 and J is TRBJ2-3; 9 bases are shared with TRBD2. V shed 6 bases and J 0 bases; nucleotides not matched to a gene: 7. Germline CDR1 is MDHEN and CDR2 is SYDVKM. The CDR3 length is 16 residues. For the CDR3, the DNA is TGTGCCAGCAGCCCCGATAGCGGGAGAAGCACAGATACGCAGTATTTT. This translates into CASSPDSGRSTDTQYF.

This chain links TRBV2 with TRBJ2-5; possibly TRBD2 for D (7 bases). V lost 9 bases and J 11 bases, leaving 13 bases between the germline ends. The CDR3 contains 10 residues. CDR1 is SNHLY and CDR2 is FYNNEI in the germline V gene. Here the CDR3 reads CASTGREQYF. The CDR3 DNA sequence: TGTGCCAGTACAGGGCGGGAGCAGTACTTC.

The V and J genes are TRBV10-3 and TRBJ1-2; D uncertain. The CDR3 runs to 13 residues. Trimming cost V 9 bases and J 5 bases, with 16 bases left between them. Per germline, CDR1 ENHRY and CDR2 SYGVKD. Here the CDR3 DNA reads TGTGCCATTCGGGAGGACGGATCGTATGGCTACACCTTC. This gives the protein CAIREDGSYGYTF.

This chain uses TRBV28 with TRBJ2-5; no reliable D call. The length of the CDR3 is 15 residues. V lost 2 bases to trimming and J lost 2 bases, with 12 bases between them. Germline CDR1 reads MDHEN; CDR2 reads SYDVKM. The CDR3 DNA sequence: TGTGCCAGCAGTTTAGGTCAGCGACTTCAAGAGACCCAGTACTTC. This sequence encodes CASSLGQRLQETQYF. Based on the CDR3 plus reference TRBV28 and TRBJ2-5, the full variable domain is DVKVTQSSRYLVKRTGEKVFLECVQDMDHENMFWYRQDPGLGLRLIYFSYDVKMKEKGDIPEGYSVSREKKERFSLILESASTNQTSMYLCASSLGQRLQETQYFGPGTRLLVL.

The chain joins TRBV30 to TRBJ2-3; 8 nucleotides match TRBD1. V gave up 4 bases and J gave up 3 bases; unmatched junction bases: 3. The CDR3 extends over 13 amino acids. Germline assignment: CDR1 GTSNPN and CDR2 SVGIG (reference sequence). CDR3 nucleotide sequence: TGTGCCTGGATGGACAGGGAAACAGATACGCAGTATTTT. Protein: CAWMDRETDTQYF.

CDR3 bases: TGTGCCAGCAGACAGGGGGAAGCTTTCTTT. It codes for CASRQGEAFF. V gene TRBV28 combines with J gene TRBJ1-1; 7 bases fit TRBD1. J gave up 8 bases and V 6 bases, and 0 bases lay outside the gene matches. The CDR3 is made up of 10 amino acids. Germline V CDR1 and CDR2: MDHEN, SYDVKM.

On this clone itself: Additional DNA sequences in this sample encode the identical CDR3. J is TRBJ2-7 and V is TRBV7-9; D is unclear. Trimming pared 5 bases from V and 0 bases from J, leaving 5 bases between. CDR1 and CDR2 (germline): SEHNR, FQNEAQ (reference sequence). CDR3 length equals 12 residues. The CDR3 region has the DNA TGTGCCAGCAGCCTGAGCTCCTACGAGCAGTACTTC. Its translation: CASSLSSYEQYF.

The J gene is TRBJ2-1, the V gene TRBV28; maybe TRBD1 (6 bases). Deletions cut 1 base from V and 4 bases from J, with 14 bases between. The CDR3 extends over 16 amino acids. Germline-derived CDR1 and CDR2 are MDHEN and SYDVKM. The DNA for the CDR3 is TGTGCCAGCAGTTTATATGGCCGGACAGCATACAATGAGCAGTTCTTC. Its translation: CASSLYGRTAYNEQFF. Using reference TRBV28 and TRBJ2-1 for the parts outside the CDR3, the full variable domain is DVKVTQSSRYLVKRTGEKVFLECVQDMDHENMFWYRQDPGLGLRLIYFSYDVKMKEKGDIPEGYSVSREKKERFSLILESASTNQTSMYLCASSLYGRTAYNEQFFGPGTRLTVL.

The V and J genes are TRBV5-1 and TRBJ2-1; D is unclear. The CDR3 has 15 residues. CDR1 is SGHRS, CDR2 YFSETQ, per germline. V was shortened by 0 bases and J by 3 bases, with 10 bases between the two germline ends. The CDR3 nucleotides read TGCGCCAGCAGCTTGGGCGGCGGAGACTACAATGAGCAGTTCTTC. Protein: CASSLGGGDYNEQFF.

This clone has just one count. V gene TRBV19 combines with J gene TRBJ2-1; D ambiguous. Germline CDR1 LNHDA, CDR2 SQIVND (reference sequence). V was shortened by 6 bases and J by 4 bases, with 4 bases between the two germline ends. CDR3 length: 11 amino acids. DNA for the CDR3: TGTGCCAGTAGCAATTACAATGAGCAGTTCTTC. Translation: CASSNYNEQFF.

The rearrangement joins TRBV4-1 to TRBJ1-2; D possibly corresponds to TRBD1 (5 bases). Germline CDR1 and CDR2: MGHRA and YSYEKL. CDR3 length: 16 residues. V shed 0 bases and J shed 5 bases, with 16 bases lying between them. CDR3 in amino acids: CASSQEAGGGGYGYTF. CDR3 nucleotide sequence: TGCGCCAGCAGCCAAGAAGCCGGCGGGGGGGGATATGGCTACACCTTC.

The V gene is TRBV27, the J gene TRBJ1-4; D not certain. CDR3 length equals 14 residues. Trimming shortened V by 4 bases and J by 8 bases, and 14 bases separated the two germline ends. Germline-derived CDR1 and CDR2 are MNHEY and SMNVEV (reference sequence). This CDR3 is CASSSGLTAEKLFF. CDR3 bases: TGTGCCAGCAGTTCAGGACTCACGGCGGAAAAACTGTTTTTT.

This clone was counted once. The chain uses TRBV28 and TRBJ2-7, with D maybe TRBD2 (5 bases). Germline-derived CDR1 and CDR2 are MDHEN and SYDVKM. V shed 4 bases and J shed 0 bases, with 16 bases lying between them. CDR3 length: 16 amino acids. DNA of the CDR3: TGTGCCAGCAGTTCCCCTCTAGAGCGGTTCTCCTACGAGCAGTACTTC. It encodes CASSSPLERFSYEQYF.

This clone has only one observation. The rearrangement links TRBV7-3 to TRBJ2-2; the match to TRBD1 covers 10 bases. This CDR3 comprises 15 residues. Germline V gene data show CDR1 as SGHTA and CDR2 as FQGTGA. Trimming took 6 bases from V and 6 from J; bases not matched to a gene: 7. The chain's CDR3 is CASRPGQGNAGELFF. CDR3 DNA sequence: TGTGCCAGCAGGCCGGGACAGGGGAATGCCGGGGAGCTGTTTTTT.

The rearrangement uses TRBV11-2 and TRBJ1-5; 8 bases map to TRBD1. The CDR3 length is 16 residues. Germline V gene data show CDR1 as SGHAT and CDR2 as FQNNGV. After removal of 3 bases from V and 2 bases from J, the junction contained 6 bases not matched to a gene. CDR3 region: CASSFGQGLGNQPQHF. The CDR3 nucleotides are TGTGCCAGCAGCTTCGGACAGGGCTTAGGCAATCAGCCCCAGCATTTT.

The chain combines TRBV27 with TRBJ2-5; TRBD1 is a possible D gene (5 bases). Germline V gene data show CDR1 as MNHEY and CDR2 as SMNVEV (reference sequence). V was clipped by 6 bases and J by 2 bases, with 13 bases between them. This CDR3 region has 14 residues. CDR3 in DNA: TGTGCCAGCAGCTTTACAGGAGTTCAAGAGACCCAGTACTTC. It codes for CASSFTGVQETQYF.